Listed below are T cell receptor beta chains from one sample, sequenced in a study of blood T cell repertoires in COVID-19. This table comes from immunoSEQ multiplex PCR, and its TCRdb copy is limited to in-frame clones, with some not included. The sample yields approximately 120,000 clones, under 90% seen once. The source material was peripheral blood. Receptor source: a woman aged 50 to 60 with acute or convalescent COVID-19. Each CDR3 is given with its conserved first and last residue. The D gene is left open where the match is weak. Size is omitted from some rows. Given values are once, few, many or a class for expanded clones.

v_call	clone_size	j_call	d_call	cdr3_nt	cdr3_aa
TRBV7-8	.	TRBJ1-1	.	TGTGCCAGCAGCTTAGATGCAGGGAACACTGAAGCTTTCTTT	CASSLDAGNTEAFF
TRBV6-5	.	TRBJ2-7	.	TGTGCCAGCAGTAGGGGGAGCTCCTACGAGCAGTACTTC	CASSRGSSYEQYF
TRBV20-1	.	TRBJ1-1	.	TGCAGTGCTAGTGAACCTCCGGGACTACGGGCTTTCTTT	CSASEPPGLRAFF
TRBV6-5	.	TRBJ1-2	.	TGTGCCAGCAGGGCCGCGGGGGGGGTAGGCTACACCTTC	CASRAAGGVGYTF
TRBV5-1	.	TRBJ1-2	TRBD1	TGCGCCAGCAGCTTGGGACCCTTGACAGGGAAGTCTACTCAAGGCTACACCTTC	CASSLGPLTGKSTQGYTF
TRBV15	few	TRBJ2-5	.	TGTGCCACCAGCAGAGATCTTCCTAGCGCCGCCGGGGAGACCCAGTACTTC	CATSRDLPSAAGETQYF
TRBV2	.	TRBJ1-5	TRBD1	TGTGCCAGCACAAAGACAGGGTTCGTGGAGCCCCAGCATTTT	CASTKTGFVEPQHF
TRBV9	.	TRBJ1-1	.	TGTGCCAGCAGCCCCATTGCGGGGAACACTGAAGCTTTCTTT	CASSPIAGNTEAFF
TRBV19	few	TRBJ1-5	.	TGTGCCAGTAGAGCGGACAGTAGCTTTAATAGCAATCAGCCCCAGCATTTT	CASRADSSFNSNQPQHF
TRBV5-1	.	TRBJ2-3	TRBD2	TGCGCCACCCGCCTAGCGGGGATCACAGATACGCAGTATTTT	CATRLAGITDTQYF
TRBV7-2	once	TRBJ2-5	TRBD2	TGTGCCAGCAGCTTAGAATGGGGGGGGCAAGAGACCCAGTACTTC	CASSLEWGGQETQYF
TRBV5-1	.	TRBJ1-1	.	TGCGCCAGCAGCTTGGTTCCGGGGGGGAACACTGAAGCTTTCTTT	CASSLVPGGNTEAFF
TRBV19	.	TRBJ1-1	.	TGTGCCAGCCTAGACCGACAGGAAACAGCTTTCTTT	CASLDRQETAFF
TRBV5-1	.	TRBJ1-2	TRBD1	TGCGCCAGCAGCTTGGAAGGACAGGGCCGGGGCTACACCTTC	CASSLEGQGRGYTF
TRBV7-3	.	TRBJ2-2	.	TGTGCCAGCAGCTTATCTGCCGGGGAGCTGTTTTTT	CASSLSAGELFF
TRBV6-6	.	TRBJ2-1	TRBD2	TGTGCCAGCAGCAAACGGGTGCCTAGCGGGGGTCAGAGCTCCTACAATGAGCAGTTCTTC	CASSKRVPSGGQSSYNEQFF
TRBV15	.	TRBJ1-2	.	TGTGCCACCAGCAGAGGAACAGGAGCTAACTATGGCTACACCTTC	CATSRGTGANYGYTF
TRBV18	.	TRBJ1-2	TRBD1	TGTGCCAGCTCACCAAGCGGACAGGGGGACGGCTACACCTTC	CASSPSGQGDGYTF
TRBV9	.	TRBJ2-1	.	TGTGCCAGCAGCGTAGCTCGCACAGGTAAAAGGATCAGTGAGCAGTTCTTC	CASSVARTGKRISEQFF
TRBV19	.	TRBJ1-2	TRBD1	TGTGCCAGTAGTATTCAGGGGGCGCAACGAGGCTACACCTTC	CASSIQGAQRGYTF
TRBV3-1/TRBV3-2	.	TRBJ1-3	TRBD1	TGTGCCAGCAGCCTTAACCTCAGGGGGCCTGGAAACACCATATATTTT	CASSLNLRGPGNTIYF
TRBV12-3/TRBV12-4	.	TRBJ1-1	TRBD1	TGTGCCAGCAGGGTTGACAGGGGAACTGAAGCTTTCTTT	CASRVDRGTEAFF
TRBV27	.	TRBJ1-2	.	TGTGCCAGCAGTTCAGCCGACAGGTCCATCTACACCTTC	CASSSADRSIYTF
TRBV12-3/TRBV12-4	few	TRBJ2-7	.	TGTGCCAGCACCCTTTTCGAGGAGCAGTACTTC	CASTLFEEQYF
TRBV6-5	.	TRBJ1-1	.	TGTGCCAGCATTAACCCAAGGGGGACTGAAGCTTTCTTT	CASINPRGTEAFF
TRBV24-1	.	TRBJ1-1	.	TGTGCCACCAGTGATTTTACAGGGACGGCTTTCTTT	CATSDFTGTAFF
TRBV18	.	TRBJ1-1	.	TGTGCCAGCTCACCACGGGGCGTGAACACTGAAGCTTTCTTT	CASSPRGVNTEAFF
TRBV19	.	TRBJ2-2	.	TGTGCCAGTATCTCGACCCGACGACATGTGGGCGGGGAGCTGTTTTTT	CASISTRRHVGGELFF
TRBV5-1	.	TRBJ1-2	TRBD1	TGCGCCAGCAGCTTGCTCAGAGGGGGCGGGTCTGGCTACACCTTC	CASSLLRGGGSGYTF
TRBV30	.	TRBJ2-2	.	TGTGCCTGGAGTGTACCAGGTTCCGGGGAGCTGTTTTTT	CAWSVPGSGELFF
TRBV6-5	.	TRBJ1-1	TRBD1	TGTGCCAGCAAATCCGGAGGGACAGGGGCTGAAGCTTTCTTT	CASKSGGTGAEAFF
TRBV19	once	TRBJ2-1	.	TGTGCCAGTAGCCGTGGGGGCTTATACAATGAGCAGTTCTTC	CASSRGGLYNEQFF
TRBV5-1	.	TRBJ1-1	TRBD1	TGCGCCAGCAGCTTGGGACAGGGGGCTCTTGAAGCTTTCTTT	CASSLGQGALEAFF
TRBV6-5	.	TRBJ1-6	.	TGTGCCAGCAGTTACGCGAATTCACCCCTCCACTTT	CASSYANSPLHF
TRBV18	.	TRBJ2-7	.	TGTGCCAGCTCACCACCGGGTGTAAGGGGCCTCTACGAGCAGTACTTC	CASSPPGVRGLYEQYF
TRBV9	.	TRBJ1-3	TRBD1	TGTGCCAGCAGCGACGACAGGGGTGGAAACACCATATATTTT	CASSDDRGGNTIYF
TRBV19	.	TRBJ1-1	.	TGTGCCCGGGACACGATGAACACTGAAGCTTTCTTT	CARDTMNTEAFF
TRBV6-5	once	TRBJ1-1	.	TGTGCCAGCAACTGGGGGCAGCACACTGAAGCTTTCTTT	CASNWGQHTEAFF
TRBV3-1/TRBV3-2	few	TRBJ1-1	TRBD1	TGTGCCAGCAGCCAAGCGGGCAGGGGGGAAGCTTTCTTT	CASSQAGRGEAFF
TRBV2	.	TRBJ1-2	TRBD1	TGTGCCAGCAGTGAAGTTGGGACAGAGTATGGCTACACCTTC	CASSEVGTEYGYTF
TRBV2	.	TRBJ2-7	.	TGTGCCAGCAGTGACGGACGGACAGCCTACGAGCAGTACTTC	CASSDGRTAYEQYF
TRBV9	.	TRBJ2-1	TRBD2	TGTGCCAGCAGCGCCCCCGGGGGGGTGAACAATGAGCAGTTCTTC	CASSAPGGVNNEQFF
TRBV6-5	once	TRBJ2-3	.	TGTGCCAGCAGCCCCATGAGCACAGATACGCAGTATTTT	CASSPMSTDTQYF
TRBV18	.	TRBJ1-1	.	TGTGCCAGCTCACCTTCGGGAATCAGAGGCCCGCTGAACACTGAAGCTTTCTTT	CASSPSGIRGPLNTEAFF
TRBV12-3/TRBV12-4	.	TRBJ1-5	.	TGTGCCAGCAGTTTTTTGAGGCAGCCCCAGCATTTT	CASSFLRQPQHF
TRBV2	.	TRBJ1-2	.	TGTGCCAGCAGTAAGGGGTATGGCTACACCTTC	CASSKGYGYTF